The clone carrying this TCR beta chain was seen repeatedly, ten times or more. The target antigen is unknown. Sample-barcoded 5' priming and a J-beta primer mix drove a second PCR of roughly 7 to 11 cycles. TCRdb re-called the 5' RACE reads through MiXCR, storing one row per CDR3 protein. The sample carries about 1.1 million distinct CDR3 sequences, more than 30% recorded once. These data originate in a study of blood T cells in healthy people across ages. Study results and caveats: CMV status of donors was unknown, possibly confounding expanded clonotype changes. Diversity was higher, and naive CD4+ cells more numerous, in long-lived donors than in aged donors.

Staff drew approximately 9.7 milliliters of peripheral blood from each donor. Trimming took 0 bases from V and 5 from J, leaving 14 bases between them. CDR1 and CDR2 (germline): DFQATT, SNEGSKA (reference sequence). The CDR3 extends over 15 amino acids. The genes are TRBV20-1 and TRBJ2-1; perhaps D is TRBD1 or TRBD2 (6 bases each). The clonotype originates from a man between 18 and 35 years old in good health. The specimen was blood. This CDR3 reads CSARDKGGIHNEQFF. CDR3 nucleotides: TGCAGTGCTAGAGATAAGGGGGGCATTCACAATGAGCAGTTCTTC.